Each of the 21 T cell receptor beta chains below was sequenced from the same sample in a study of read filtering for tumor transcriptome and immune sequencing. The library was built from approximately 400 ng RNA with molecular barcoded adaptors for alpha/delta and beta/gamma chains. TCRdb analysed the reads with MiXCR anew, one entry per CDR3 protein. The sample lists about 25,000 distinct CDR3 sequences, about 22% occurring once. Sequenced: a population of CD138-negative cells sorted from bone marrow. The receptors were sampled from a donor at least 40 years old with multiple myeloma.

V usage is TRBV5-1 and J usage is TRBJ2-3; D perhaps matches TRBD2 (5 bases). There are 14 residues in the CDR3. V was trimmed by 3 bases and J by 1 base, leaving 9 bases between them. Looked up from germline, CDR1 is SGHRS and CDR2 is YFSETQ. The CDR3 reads CASSSVGGTDTQYF. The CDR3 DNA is TGCGCCAGCAGCTCGGTGGGAGGCACAGATACGCAGTATTTT.

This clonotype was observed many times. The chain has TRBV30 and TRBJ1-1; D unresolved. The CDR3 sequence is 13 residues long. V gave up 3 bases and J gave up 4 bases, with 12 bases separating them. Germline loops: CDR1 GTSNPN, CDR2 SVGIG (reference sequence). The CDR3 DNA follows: TGTGCCTGGAGATGGTTAGGGCGCACTGAAGCTTTCTTT. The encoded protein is CAWRWLGRTEAFF.

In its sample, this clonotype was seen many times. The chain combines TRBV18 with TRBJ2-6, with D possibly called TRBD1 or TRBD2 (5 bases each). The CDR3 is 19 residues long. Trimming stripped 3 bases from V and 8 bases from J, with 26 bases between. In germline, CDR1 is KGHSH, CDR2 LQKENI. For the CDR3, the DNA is TGTGCCAGCTCACCGCAGGGCAGTCTCGGAGGACTCGGGACCAACGTCCTGACTTTC. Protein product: CASSPQGSLGGLGTNVLTF. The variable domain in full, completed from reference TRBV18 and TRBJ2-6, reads NAGVMQNPRHLVRRRGQEARLRCSPMKGHSHVYWYRQLPEEGLKFMVYLQKENIIDESGMPKERFSAEFPKEGPSILRIQQVVRGDSAAYFCASSPQGSLGGLGTNVLTFGAGSRLTVL.

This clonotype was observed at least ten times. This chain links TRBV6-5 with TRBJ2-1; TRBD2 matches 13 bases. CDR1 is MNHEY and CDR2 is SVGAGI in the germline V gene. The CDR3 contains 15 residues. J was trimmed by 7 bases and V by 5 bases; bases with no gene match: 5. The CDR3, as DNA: TGTGCCAGCAGTACTAGCGGGGGGGCTCGGAATGAGCAGTTCTTC. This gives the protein CASSTSGGARNEQFF.

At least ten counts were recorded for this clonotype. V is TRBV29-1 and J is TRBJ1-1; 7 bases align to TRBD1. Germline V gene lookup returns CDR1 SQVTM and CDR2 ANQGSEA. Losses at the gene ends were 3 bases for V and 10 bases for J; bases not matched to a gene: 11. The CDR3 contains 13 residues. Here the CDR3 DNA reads TGCAGCGTTGACCGACAGGGAGAGGGTGCAGCTTTCTTT. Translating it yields CSVDRQGEGAAFF.

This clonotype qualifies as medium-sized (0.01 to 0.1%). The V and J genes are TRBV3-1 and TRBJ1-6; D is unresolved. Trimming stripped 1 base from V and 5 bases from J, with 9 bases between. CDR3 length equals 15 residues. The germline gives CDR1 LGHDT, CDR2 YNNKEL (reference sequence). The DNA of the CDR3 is TGTGCCAGCAGCCAAGGCAGGACCAATAATTCACCCCTCCACTTT. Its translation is CASSQGRTNNSPLHF.

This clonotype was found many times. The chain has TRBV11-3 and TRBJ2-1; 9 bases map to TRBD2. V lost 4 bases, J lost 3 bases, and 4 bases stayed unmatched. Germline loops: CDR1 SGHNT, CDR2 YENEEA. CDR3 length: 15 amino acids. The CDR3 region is CASSWRGGDYNEQFF. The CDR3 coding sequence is TGTGCCAGCAGCTGGCGGGGGGGCGACTACAATGAGCAGTTCTTC.

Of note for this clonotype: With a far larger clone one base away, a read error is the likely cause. CDR3 residues: CASSLVQDYNEQFF. The CDR3 nucleotides read TGTGCCAGCAGCTTAGTCCAGGACTACAATGAGCAGTTCTTC. The chain has TRBV7-3 and TRBJ2-1; the D is unclear. Germline CDR1 and CDR2: SGHTA and FQGTGA. The CDR3 extends over 14 amino acids. V lost 2 bases to trimming and J lost 3 bases, with 8 bases between them. The complete variable domain, with remaining parts taken from reference TRBV7-3 and TRBJ2-1, reads GAGVSQTPSNKVTEKGKYVELRCDPISGHTALYWYRQSLGQGPEFLIYFQGTGAADDSGLPNDRFFAVRPEGSVSTLKIQRTERGDSAVYLCASSLVQDYNEQFFGPGTRLTVL.

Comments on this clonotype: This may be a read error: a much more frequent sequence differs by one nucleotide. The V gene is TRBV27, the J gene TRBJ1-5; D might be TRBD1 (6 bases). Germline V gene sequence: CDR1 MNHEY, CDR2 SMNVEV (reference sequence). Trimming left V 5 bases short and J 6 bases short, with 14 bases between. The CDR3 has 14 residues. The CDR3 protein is CASSKLGGAQPQHF. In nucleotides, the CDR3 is TGTGCCAGCAGTAAGCTGGGGGGGGCTCAGCCCCAGCATTTT.

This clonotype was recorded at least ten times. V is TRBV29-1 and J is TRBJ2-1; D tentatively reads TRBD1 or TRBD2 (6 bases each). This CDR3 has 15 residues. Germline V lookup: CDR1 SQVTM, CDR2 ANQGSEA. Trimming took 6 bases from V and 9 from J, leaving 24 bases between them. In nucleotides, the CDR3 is TGCAGCGTGGCCCTTGGAGGGGGGAGATCGGGTGAGCAGTTCTTC. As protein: CSVALGGGRSGEQFF.

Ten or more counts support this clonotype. The CDR3, as DNA: TGTGCCAGCAGCACCGCGGGGCAGACAGAAAGCTATGGCTACACCTTC. Amino acids: CASSTAGQTESYGYTF. This chain connects TRBV2 to TRBJ1-2; D is perhaps TRBD1 (5 bases). The CDR3 is made up of 16 amino acids. Germline CDR1 and CDR2: SNHLY and FYNNEI. V dropped 6 bases and J dropped 4 bases, with 21 bases sitting between them.

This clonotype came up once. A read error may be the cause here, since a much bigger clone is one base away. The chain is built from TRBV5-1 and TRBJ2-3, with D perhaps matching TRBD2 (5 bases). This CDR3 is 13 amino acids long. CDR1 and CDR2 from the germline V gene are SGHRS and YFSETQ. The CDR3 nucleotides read TGCGCCAACAGCCCAGCGGGCACAGATACGCAGTATTTT. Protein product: CANSPAGTDTQYF.

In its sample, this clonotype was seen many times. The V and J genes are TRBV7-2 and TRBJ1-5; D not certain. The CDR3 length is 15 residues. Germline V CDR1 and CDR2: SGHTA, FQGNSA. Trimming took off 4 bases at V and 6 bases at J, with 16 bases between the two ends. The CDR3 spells CASSSTFGESQPQHF. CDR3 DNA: TGTGCCAGCAGCTCCACGTTCGGGGAGAGTCAGCCCCAGCATTTT.

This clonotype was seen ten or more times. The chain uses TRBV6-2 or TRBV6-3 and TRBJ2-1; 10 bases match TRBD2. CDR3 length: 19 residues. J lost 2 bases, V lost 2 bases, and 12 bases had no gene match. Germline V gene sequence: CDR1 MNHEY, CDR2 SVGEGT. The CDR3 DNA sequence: TGTGCCAGCAGTTACAGAGGCCTAGCGGGGGCCGCGACCTACAATGAGCAGTTCTTC. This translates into CASSYRGLAGAATYNEQFF.

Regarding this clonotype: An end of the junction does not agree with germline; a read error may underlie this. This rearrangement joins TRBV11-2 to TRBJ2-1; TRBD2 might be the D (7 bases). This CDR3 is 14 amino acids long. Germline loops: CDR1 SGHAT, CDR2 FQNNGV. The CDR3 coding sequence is TGTGCCAGCAGCTCTGCGGGGGCTGGGAATGATCAGTTCTTC. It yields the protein CASSSAGAGNDQFF.

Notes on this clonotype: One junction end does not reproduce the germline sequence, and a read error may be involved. CDR3 bases: TGTGCCAGCAGCTCCCCTCGGAAGATGAACACTGAAGCTTCCTTT. It specifies CASSSPRKMNTEASF. The rearrangement joins TRBV7-2 to TRBJ1-1; D call uncertain. The V gene's germline CDR1 is SGHTA and CDR2 FQGNSA. The CDR3 has 15 amino acids.

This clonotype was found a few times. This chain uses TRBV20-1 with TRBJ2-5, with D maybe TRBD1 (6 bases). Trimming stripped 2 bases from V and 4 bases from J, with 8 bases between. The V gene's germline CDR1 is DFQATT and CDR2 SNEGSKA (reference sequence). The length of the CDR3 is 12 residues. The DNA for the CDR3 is TGCAGTGCTAGAACAGGGACAGAGACCCAGTACTTC. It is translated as CSARTGTETQYF.

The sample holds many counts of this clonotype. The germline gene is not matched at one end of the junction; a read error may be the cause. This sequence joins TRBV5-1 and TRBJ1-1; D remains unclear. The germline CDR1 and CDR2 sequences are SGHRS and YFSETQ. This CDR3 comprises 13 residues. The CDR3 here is CASSPQMNTEAFF. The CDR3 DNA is TGTGCCAGCAGTCCACAGATGAACACTGAAGCTTTCTTT. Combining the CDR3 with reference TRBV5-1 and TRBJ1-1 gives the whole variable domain KAGVTQTPRYLIKTRGQQVTLSCSPISGHRSVSWYQQTPGQGLQFLFEYFSETQRNKGNFPGRFSGRQFSNSRSEMNVSTLELGDSALYLCASSPQMNTEAFFGQGTRLTVV.

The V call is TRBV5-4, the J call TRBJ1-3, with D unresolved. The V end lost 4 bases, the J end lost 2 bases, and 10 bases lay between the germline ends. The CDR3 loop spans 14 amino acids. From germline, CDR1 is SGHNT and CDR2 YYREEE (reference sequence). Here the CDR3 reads CASSPPGPGNTIYF. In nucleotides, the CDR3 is TGTGCCAGCAGCCCGCCGGGCCCTGGAAACACCATATATTTT.

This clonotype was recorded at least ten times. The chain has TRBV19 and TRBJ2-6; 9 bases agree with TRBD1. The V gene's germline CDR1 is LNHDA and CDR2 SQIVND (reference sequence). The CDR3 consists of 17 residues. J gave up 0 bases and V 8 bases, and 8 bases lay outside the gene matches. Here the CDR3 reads CASGTGQGSSGANVLTF. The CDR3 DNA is TGTGCCAGTGGAACGGGACAGGGAAGCTCTGGGGCCAACGTCCTGACTTTC.

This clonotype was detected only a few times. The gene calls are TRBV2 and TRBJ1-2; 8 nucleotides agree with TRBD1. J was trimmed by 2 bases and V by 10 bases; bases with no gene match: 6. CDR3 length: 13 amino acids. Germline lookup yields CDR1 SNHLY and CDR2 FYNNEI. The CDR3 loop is CATRTGLNYGYTF. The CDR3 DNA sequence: TGTGCCACCCGGACAGGGTTAAACTATGGCTACACCTTC.